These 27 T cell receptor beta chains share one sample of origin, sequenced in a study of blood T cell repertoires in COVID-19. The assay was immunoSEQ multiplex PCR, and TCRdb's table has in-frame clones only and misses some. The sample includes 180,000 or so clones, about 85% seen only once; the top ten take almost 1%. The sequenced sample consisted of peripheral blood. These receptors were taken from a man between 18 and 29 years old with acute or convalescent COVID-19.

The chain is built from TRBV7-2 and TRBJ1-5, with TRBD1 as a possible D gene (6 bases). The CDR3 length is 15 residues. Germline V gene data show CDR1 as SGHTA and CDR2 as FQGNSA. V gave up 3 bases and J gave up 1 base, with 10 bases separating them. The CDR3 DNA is TGTGCCAGCAGCTTGAAGGGGGGGAGCAATCAGCCCCAGCATTTT. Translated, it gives CASSLKGGSNQPQHF.

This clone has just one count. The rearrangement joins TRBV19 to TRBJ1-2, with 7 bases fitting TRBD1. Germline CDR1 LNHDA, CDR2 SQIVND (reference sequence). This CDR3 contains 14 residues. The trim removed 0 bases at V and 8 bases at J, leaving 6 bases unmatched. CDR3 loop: CASSIDRQGYGYTF. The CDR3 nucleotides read TGTGCCAGTAGTATAGACAGACAGGGTTACGGCTACACCTTC.

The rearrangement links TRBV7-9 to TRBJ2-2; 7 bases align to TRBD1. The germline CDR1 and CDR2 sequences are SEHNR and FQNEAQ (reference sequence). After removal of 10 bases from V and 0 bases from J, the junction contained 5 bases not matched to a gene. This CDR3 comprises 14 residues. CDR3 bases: TGTGCCAAGACCGGGACAGCGAACACCGGGGAGCTGTTTTTT. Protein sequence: CAKTGTANTGELFF.

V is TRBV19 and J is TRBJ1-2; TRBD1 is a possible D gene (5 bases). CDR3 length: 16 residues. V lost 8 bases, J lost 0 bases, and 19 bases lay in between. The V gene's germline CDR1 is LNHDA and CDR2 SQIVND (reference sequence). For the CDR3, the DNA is TGTGCCAGTGGAGGGCGTTCAGGGTCAGCTAACTATGGCTACACCTTC. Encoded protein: CASGGRSGSANYGYTF.

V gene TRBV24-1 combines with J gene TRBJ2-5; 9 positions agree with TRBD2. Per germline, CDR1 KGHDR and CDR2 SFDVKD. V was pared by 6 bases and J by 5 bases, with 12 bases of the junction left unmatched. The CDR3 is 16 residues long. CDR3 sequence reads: CATSSPSGVLWETQYF. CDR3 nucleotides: TGTGCCACCAGTAGCCCTAGCGGGGTGTTATGGGAGACCCAGTACTTC.

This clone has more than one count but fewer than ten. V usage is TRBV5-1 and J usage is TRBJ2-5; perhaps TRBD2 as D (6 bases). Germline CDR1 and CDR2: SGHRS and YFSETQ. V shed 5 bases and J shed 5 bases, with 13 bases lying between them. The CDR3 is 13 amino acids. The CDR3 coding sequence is TGCGCCAGCAGGACCGGGAGTCGGGAGACCCAGTACTTC. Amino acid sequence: CASRTGSRETQYF.

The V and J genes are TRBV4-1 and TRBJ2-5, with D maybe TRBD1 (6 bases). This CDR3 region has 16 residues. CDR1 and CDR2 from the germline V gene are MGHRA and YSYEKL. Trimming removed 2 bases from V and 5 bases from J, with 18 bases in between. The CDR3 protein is CASSQLLYREGETQYF. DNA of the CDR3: TGCGCCAGCAGCCAACTCTTATACAGGGAAGGTGAGACCCAGTACTTC.

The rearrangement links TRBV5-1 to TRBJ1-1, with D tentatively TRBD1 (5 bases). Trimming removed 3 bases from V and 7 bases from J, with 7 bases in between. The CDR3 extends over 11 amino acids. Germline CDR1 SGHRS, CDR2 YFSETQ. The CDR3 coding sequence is TGCGCCAGCAGCTGGGGCAGTGAAGCTTTCTTT. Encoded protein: CASSWGSEAFF.

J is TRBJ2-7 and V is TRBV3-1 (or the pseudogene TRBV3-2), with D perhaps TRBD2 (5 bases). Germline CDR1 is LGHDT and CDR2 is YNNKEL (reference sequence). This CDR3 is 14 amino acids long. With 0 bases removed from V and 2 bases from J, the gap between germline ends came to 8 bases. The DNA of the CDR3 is TGTGCCAGCAGCCAAGATCCGGGGACCTACGAGCAGTACGTC. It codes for CASSQDPGTYEQYV.

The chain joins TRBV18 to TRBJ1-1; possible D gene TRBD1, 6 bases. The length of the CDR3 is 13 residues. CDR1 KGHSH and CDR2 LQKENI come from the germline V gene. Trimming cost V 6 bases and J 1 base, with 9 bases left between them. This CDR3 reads CASSLGQNTEAFF. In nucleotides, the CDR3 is TGTGCCAGCTCCCTGGGACAGAACACTGAAGCTTTCTTT.

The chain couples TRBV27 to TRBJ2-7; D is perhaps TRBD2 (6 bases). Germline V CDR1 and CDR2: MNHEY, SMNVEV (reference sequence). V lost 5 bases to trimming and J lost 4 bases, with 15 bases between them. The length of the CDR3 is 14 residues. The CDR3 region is CASSRGDLLYEQYF. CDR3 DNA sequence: TGTGCCAGCAGTCGCGGGGACCTCTTATACGAGCAGTACTTC.

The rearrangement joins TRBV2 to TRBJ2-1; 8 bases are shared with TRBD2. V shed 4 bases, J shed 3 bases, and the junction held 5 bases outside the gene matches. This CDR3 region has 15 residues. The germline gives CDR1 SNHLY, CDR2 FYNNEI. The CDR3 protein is CASSASGGHYNEQFF. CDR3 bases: TGTGCCAGCAGTGCAAGCGGGGGACACTACAATGAGCAGTTCTTC.

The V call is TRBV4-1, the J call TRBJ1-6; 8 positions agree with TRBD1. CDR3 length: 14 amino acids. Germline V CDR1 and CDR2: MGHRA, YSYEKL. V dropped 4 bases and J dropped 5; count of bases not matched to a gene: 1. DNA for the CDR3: TGCGCCAGCAGCCCGACAGGGGATAATTCACCCCTCCACTTT. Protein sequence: CASSPTGDNSPLHF.

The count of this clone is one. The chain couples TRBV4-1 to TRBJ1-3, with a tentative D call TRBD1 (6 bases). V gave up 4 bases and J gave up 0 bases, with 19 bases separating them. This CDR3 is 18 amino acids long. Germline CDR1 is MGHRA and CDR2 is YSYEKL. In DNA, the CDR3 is TGCGCCAGCAGCCTATCAATCCAACAGGGCCGCTCTGGAAACACCATATATTTT. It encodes CASSLSIQQGRSGNTIYF.

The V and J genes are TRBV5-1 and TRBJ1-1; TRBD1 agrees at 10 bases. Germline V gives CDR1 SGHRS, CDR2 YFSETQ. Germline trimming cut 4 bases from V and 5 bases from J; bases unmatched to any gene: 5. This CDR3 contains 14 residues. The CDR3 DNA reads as TGCGCCAGCAGCATAGGACAGGGGGAGACTGAAGCTTTCTTT. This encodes CASSIGQGETEAFF.

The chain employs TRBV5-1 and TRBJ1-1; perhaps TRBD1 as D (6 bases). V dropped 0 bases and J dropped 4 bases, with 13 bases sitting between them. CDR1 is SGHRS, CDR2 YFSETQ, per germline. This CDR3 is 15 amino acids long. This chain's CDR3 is CASSLVQGGGTEAFF. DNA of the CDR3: TGCGCCAGCAGCTTGGTACAGGGAGGGGGCACTGAAGCTTTCTTT.

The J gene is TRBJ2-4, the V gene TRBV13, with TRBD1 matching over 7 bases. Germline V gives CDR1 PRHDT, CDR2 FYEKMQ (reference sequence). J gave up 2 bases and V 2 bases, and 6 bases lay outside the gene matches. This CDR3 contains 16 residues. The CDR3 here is CASSLRGLRSKNIQYF. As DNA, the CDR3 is TGTGCCAGCAGCTTAAGGGGGCTGAGGTCCAAAAACATTCAGTACTTC.

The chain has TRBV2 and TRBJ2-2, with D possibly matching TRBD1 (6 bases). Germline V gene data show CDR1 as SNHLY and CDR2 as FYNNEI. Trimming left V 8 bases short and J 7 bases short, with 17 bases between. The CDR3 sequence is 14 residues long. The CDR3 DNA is TGTGCCAGCTGTCCCAGGGGTTCGGGCGGGGAGCTGTTTTTT. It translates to CASCPRGSGGELFF. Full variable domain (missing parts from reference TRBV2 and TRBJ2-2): EPEVTQTPSHQVTQMGQEVILRCVPISNHLYFYWYRQILGQKVEFLVSFYNNEISEKSEIFDDQFSVERPDGSNFTLKIRSTKLEDSAMYFCASCPRGSGGELFFGEGSRLTVL.

DNA of the CDR3: TGTGCCAGCAGTGTCTACGGTCGGGCTAATGAAAAACTGTTTTTT. This gives the protein CASSVYGRANEKLFF. The chain employs TRBV25-1 and TRBJ1-4; D is uncertain. The germline gives CDR1 MGHDK, CDR2 SYGVNS. With 4 bases removed from V and 3 bases from J, the gap between germline ends came to 12 bases. The CDR3 spans 15 residues.

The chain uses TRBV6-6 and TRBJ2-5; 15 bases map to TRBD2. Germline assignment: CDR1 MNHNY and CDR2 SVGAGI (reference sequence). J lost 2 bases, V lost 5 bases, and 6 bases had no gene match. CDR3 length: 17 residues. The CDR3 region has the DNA TGTGCCAGCAGTCTGGGACTAGCGGGGGGAGTTCAAGAGACCCAGTACTTC. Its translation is CASSLGLAGGVQETQYF.

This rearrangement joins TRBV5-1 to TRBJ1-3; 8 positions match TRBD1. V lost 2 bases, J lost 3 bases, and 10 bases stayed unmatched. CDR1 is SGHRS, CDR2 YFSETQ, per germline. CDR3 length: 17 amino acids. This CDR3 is CASSFGTGTGFGNTIYF. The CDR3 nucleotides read TGCGCCAGCAGCTTCGGCACCGGGACAGGATTTGGAAACACCATATATTTT. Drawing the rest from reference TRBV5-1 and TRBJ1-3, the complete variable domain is KAGVTQTPRYLIKTRGQQVTLSCSPISGHRSVSWYQQTPGQGLQFLFEYFSETQRNKGNFPGRFSGRQFSNSRSEMNVSTLELGDSALYLCASSFGTGTGFGNTIYFGEGSWLTVV.

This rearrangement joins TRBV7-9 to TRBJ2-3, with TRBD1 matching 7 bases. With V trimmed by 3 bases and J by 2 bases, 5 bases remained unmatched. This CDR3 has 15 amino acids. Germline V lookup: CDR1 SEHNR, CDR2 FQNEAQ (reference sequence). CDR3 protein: CASSFSGTATDTQYF. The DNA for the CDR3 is TGTGCCAGCAGCTTTTCCGGGACAGCCACAGATACGCAGTATTTT.

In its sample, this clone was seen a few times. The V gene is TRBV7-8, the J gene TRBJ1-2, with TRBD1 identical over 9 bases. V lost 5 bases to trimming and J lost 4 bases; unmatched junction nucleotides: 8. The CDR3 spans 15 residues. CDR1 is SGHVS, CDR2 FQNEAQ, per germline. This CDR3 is CASSAQQGARYGYTF. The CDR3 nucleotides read TGTGCCAGCAGCGCGCAACAGGGGGCGCGCTATGGCTACACCTTC.

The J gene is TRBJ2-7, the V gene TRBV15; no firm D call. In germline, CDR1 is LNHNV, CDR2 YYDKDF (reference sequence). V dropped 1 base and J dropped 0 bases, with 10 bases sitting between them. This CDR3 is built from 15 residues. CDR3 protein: CATSRGSTSSYEQYF. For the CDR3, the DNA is TGTGCCACCAGCAGAGGGTCTACTTCCTCCTACGAGCAGTACTTC.

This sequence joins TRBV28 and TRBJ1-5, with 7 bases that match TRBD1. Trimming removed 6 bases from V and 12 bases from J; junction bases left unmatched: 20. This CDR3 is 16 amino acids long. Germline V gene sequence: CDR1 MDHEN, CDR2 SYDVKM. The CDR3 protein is CASSRPRDSGDPLQHF. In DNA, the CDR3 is TGTGCCAGCAGCCGCCCCCGGGACAGTGGCGATCCTCTCCAGCATTTT. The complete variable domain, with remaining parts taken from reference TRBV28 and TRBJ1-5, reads DVKVTQSSRYLVKRTGEKVFLECVQDMDHENMFWYRQDPGLGLRLIYFSYDVKMKEKGDIPEGYSVSREKKERFSLILESASTNQTSMYLCASSRPRDSGDPLQHFGDGTRLSIL.

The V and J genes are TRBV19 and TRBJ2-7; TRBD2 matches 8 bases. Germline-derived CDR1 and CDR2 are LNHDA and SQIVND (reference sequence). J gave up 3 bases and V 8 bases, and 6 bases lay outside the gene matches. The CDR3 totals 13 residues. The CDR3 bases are TGTGCCAGTGCCATCACTAGCGGCTACGAGCAGTACGTC. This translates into CASAITSGYEQYV.

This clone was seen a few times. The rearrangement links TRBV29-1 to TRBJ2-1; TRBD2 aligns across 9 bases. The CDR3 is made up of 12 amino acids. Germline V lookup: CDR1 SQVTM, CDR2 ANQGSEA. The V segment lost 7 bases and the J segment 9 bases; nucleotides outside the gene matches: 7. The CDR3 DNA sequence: TGCAGCGACCAGATAGCGGGGGCTGAGCAGTTCTTC. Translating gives CSDQIAGAEQFF.